The source of this T cell receptor (beta chain) is a study of blood T cell repertoires in COVID-19. The junction had 5 bases not matched to a gene; V was cut back by 0 bases and J by 6 bases. The length of the CDR3 is 14 residues. The germline V gene has CDR1 SGHRS and CDR2 YFSETQ. This clone was recorded only once. Data came from immunoSEQ multiplex PCR; TCRdb stores just in-frame clones and leaves some out. The data hold 70,000 to 85,000 clones, with roughly 80% observed a single time. The chain joins TRBV5-1 to TRBJ2-7; 8 bases fit TRBD1. The TCR sequence derives from an elderly man with acute or convalescent COVID-19. The sequenced sample consisted of peripheral blood. CDR3 nucleotide sequence: TGCGCCAGCAGCTTGGACAGGGGGGCCCTCGAGCAGTACTTC. It translates to CASSLDRGALEQYF.